This entry concerns a single TCR beta chain. This specimen belongs to a study of cytomegalovirus exposure and HLA in healthy donors. PCR employed 60 Vbeta and 13 Jbeta primers. Assay used: immunoSEQ multiplex PCR; TCRdb lists only in-frame clones, some missing. Of 150,000 to 200,000 clones in the sample, approximately 86% were seen once. V was clipped by 5 bases and J by 0 bases, with 8 bases between them. The CDR3 is 13 amino acids. Germline-derived CDR1 and CDR2 are KGHSH and LQKENI. The material sequenced was PBMCs. The clonotype comes from a woman between 18 and 29 years old in good health and CMV-seronegative. The V and J genes are TRBV18 and TRBJ2-7, with a possible D match to TRBD1 (5 bases). Here the CDR3 reads CASSKQDSYEQYF. CDR3 coding DNA: TGTGCCAGCTCAAAACAGGACTCCTACGAGCAGTACTTC.